The clone carrying this T cell receptor (beta chain) was detected ten times or more. This entry comes from a study of identical twins. CDR3 length equals 15 residues. Looked up from germline, CDR1 is SGHRS and CDR2 is YFSETQ. The V end was cut by 5 bases, the J end by 1 base, with 13 bases between. A universal primer site was created by template switching, with the cDNA bearing unique molecular identifiers. TCRdb fed the 5' RACE reads into MiXCR, producing one record per CDR3 protein. The sample has approximately 600,000 distinct CDR3 sequences, about 7% seen once. The same sample was also studied in work on yellow fever vaccine responses in identical twins.

Sequenced input: PBMCs. The chain combines TRBV5-1 with TRBJ1-3; D might be TRBD1 (5 bases). The origin of this receptor is a woman under 30 in good health. The chain's CDR3 is CASRWGPISGNTIYF. The DNA for the CDR3 is TGCGCCAGCAGATGGGGACCGATATCTGGAAACACCATATATTTT.